The T cell receptor (beta chain) under discussion was sequenced for a study of shared clonotypes between healthy human individuals. Assay execution proceeded at the deep level. The data were produced by immunoSEQ multiplex PCR, yet TCRdb's version contains in-frame clones alone and is incomplete. There are about 1 million clones in the sample; about 74% occur only once, and around 1.5% lies in the top ten. Germline CDR1 ENHRY, CDR2 SYGVKD. V lost 3 bases and J lost 0, with 9 bases in between. The CDR3 contains 14 residues. Sequences were obtained from memory CD4+ T cells sorted from blood. Subset in this sample: CD45RA-negative fraction. This TCR was sampled from a young man in good health. The chain is built from TRBV10-3 and TRBJ2-7; TRBD1 is a possible D gene (5 bases). The CDR3 DNA reads TGTGCCATCAGTGACAGGGTTAGCTCCTACGAGCAGTACTTC. Amino acid sequence: CAISDRVSSYEQYF.